The rows below give T cell receptor beta chains drawn from one sample of a study of CXCR3-negative and CXCR3-positive naive CD8 T cells. TCRdb reprocessed the 5' RACE reads; each CDR3 protein has one entry and no DNA is given. The table gives about 41,000 distinct CDR3 sequences; the top ten clones make up roughly 1.8% of it. Input material: naive CXCR3- CD8+ T cells from blood. The receptors stem from a human donor in good health. Some clones in this sample may be carry-over from other donors' samples. Each CDR3 is given with its conserved first and last residue. Clone size is stated in some rows and not others, as once, few, many or a class when expanded.

j_call	clone_size	v_call	cdr3_aa
TRBJ2-7	NA	TRBV5-6	CASSSRGLHYEQYF
TRBJ2-1	NA	TRBV6-6	CASSPTGTTSYNEQFF
TRBJ2-7	NA	TRBV5-5	CASSLDPGDEQYF
TRBJ2-7	NA	TRBV20-1	CSAPGQGSYEQCF
TRBJ1-1	NA	TRBV20-1	CSARDAGGDTEAFF
TRBJ2-7	NA	TRBV14	CASSQEPGTVNSYEQYF
TRBJ1-1	NA	TRBV7-9	CASSPPLNTEAFF
TRBJ2-1	NA	TRBV7-8	CASSPRLAGRSYNEQFF
TRBJ2-3	NA	TRBV2	CASSEGARGGAAYTDTQYF
TRBJ2-7	NA	TRBV5-8	CATQHREAYEQYF
TRBJ2-1	NA	TRBV20-1	CSASDGGDYNEQFF
TRBJ2-7	NA	TRBV2	CASSEYRSTYEQYF
TRBJ2-6	NA	TRBV7-3	CASSLGLSGANVLTF
TRBJ2-7	NA	TRBV12-3/TRBV12-4	CASSLQHSYEQYF
TRBJ2-7	NA	TRBV7-9	CASSLESGGDEQYF
TRBJ1-1	NA	TRBV5-1	CASTGRSNTEAFF
TRBJ1-2	NA	TRBV7-9	CASSPSAGRAEEGYTF
TRBJ2-7	NA	TRBV9	CASSARPGRLIYEQYF
TRBJ2-3	NA	TRBV7-9	CASSLERVNTDTQYF
TRBJ2-7	NA	TRBV7-2	CASSFREVSSYEQYF
TRBJ2-1	NA	TRBV28	CASSSDRVHEQFF
TRBJ1-2	NA	TRBV20-1	CSARSGGADYGYTF
TRBJ1-5	NA	TRBV18	CASSPRETGTIGNQPQHF
TRBJ1-2	NA	TRBV7-2	CASSSDTGYYGYTF
TRBJ1-1	NA	TRBV5-1	CASAGGEGTEAFF
TRBJ2-3	NA	TRBV7-7	CASSLGGAAGDTQYF
TRBJ2-1	NA	TRBV7-6	CASSSSGLDNEQFF
TRBJ2-3	NA	TRBV29-1	CSVEDRGQVATDTQYF
TRBJ2-1	NA	TRBV7-2	CASSELGESSYNEQFF
TRBJ1-1	NA	TRBV7-6	CASSYTENTEAFF
TRBJ2-1	NA	TRBV2	CASIKKTSGRTDEQFF
TRBJ2-7	NA	TRBV5-4	CASSLVHSSSYEQYF
TRBJ2-7	NA	TRBV2	CASSEDQDRVSYEQYF
TRBJ2-1	NA	TRBV27	CASSFGSVEQFF
TRBJ2-3	NA	TRBV6-5	CASSYSGGHGYTQYF
TRBJ2-5	NA	TRBV29-1	CSVMGTGEPQETQYF
TRBJ2-7	NA	TRBV19	CASRSDRDPPHEQYF
TRBJ2-2	NA	TRBV28	CASSWGGTGELFF
TRBJ1-1	NA	TRBV29-1	CSVVLGGASTEAFF
TRBJ1-2	NA	TRBV29-1	CSVEDQRDYGYTF
TRBJ2-7	NA	TRBV25-1	CASSVTSYEQYF
TRBJ2-1	NA	TRBV29-1	CSVPTYNEQFF
TRBJ2-7	medium-sized	TRBV4-3	CASSQDLVGYYEQYF
TRBJ2-4	NA	TRBV5-5	CASSWGGGKHF
TRBJ2-7	NA	TRBV19	CASSGMGQFYEQYF
TRBJ1-1	NA	TRBV6-2/TRBV6-3	CASSYSNRGQATEAFF
TRBJ2-7	NA	TRBV6-2/TRBV6-3	CASSYSKADYYEQYF
TRBJ1-2	NA	TRBV15	CATSRDRIGSYGYTF
TRBJ2-7	NA	TRBV20-1	CSASRRTSNEQYF
TRBJ2-1	NA	TRBV5-1	CASSLGRPSYNEQFF